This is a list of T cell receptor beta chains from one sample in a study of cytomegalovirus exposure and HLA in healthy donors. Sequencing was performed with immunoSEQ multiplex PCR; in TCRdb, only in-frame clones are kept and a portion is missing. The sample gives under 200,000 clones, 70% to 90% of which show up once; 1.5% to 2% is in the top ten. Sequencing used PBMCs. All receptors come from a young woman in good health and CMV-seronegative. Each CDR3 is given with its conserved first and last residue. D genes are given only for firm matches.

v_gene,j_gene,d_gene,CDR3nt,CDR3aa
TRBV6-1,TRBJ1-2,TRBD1,TGTGCCAGCACACAGGGGGAAGGCTATGGCTACACCTTC,CASTQGEGYGYTF
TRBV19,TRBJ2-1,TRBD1,TGTGCCAGTAGCGGGACAGGGTTCTACGAGCAGTTCTTC,CASSGTGFYEQFF
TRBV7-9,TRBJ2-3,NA,TGTGCCAGCAGCTTAGCGCAGGCGGATACGCAGTATTTT,CASSLAQADTQYF
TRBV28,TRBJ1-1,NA,TGTGCCAGTTTCAGGGGAACTGAAGCTTTCTTT,CASFRGTEAFF
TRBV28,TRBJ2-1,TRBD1,TGTGCCAGCAGTTTAAAAGACAGGGTCAATGAGCAGTTCTTC,CASSLKDRVNEQFF
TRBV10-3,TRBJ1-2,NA,TGTGCCATCAACGCGAGGGCAACTAACTATGGCTACACCTTC,CAINARATNYGYTF
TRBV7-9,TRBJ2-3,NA,TGTGCCAGCAGCTTCTTTTTGGACAGCTTCACAGATACGCAGTATTTT,CASSFFLDSFTDTQYF
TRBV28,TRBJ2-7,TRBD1,TGTGCCAGCAGTACTTACGTACTGACGACAGGGGCGGGGAAGGGATACGAGCAGTACTTC,CASSTYVLTTGAGKGYEQYF
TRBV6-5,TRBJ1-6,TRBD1,TGTGCCAGCAGTTACCAGGGACAGCCGAATTCACCCCTCCACTTT,CASSYQGQPNSPLHF
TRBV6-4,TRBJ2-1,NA,TGTGCCAGCAGTTTGGCTGCACGAAATGAGCAGTTCTTC,CASSLAARNEQFF
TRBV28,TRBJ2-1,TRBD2,TGTGCCAGCACCTTAGCGGGAGGGCCAGGCAATGAGCAGTTCTTC,CASTLAGGPGNEQFF
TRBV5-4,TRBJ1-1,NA,TGTGCCAGCAGCCTAGCAGGGGCGCACACTGAAGCTTTCTTT,CASSLAGAHTEAFF
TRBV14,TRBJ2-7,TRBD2,TGTGCCAGCAGCCAGGGCATACGCGGGGAGGGCCAAAGTTCCGTGCAGTACTTC,CASSQGIRGEGQSSVQYF
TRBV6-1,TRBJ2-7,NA,TGTGCCAGCAGTGAAGACCCACTAGCCGCCTCCTACGAGCAGTACTTC,CASSEDPLAASYEQYF
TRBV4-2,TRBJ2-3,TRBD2,TGTGCCAGCAGCCAAGATAGCGGGGGGGCCGATACGCAGTATTTT,CASSQDSGGADTQYF
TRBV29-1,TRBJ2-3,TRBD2,TGCAGCGTTGAGAGGGACGGGGGAGGGACGGATACGCAGTATTTT,CSVERDGGGTDTQYF